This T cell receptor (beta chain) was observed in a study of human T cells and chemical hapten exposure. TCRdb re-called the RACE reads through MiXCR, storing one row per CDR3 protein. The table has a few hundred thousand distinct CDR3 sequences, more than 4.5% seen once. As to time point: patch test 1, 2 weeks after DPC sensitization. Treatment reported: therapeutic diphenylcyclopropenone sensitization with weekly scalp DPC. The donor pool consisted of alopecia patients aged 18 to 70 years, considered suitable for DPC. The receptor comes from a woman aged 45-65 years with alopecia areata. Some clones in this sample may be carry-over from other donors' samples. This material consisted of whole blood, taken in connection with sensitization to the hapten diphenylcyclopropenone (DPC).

The DNA of the CDR3 is TGTGCCAGCACACCCCTTGTCAATGAGCAGTTCTTC. Its translation is CASTPLVNEQFF. The genes are TRBV12-3 or TRBV12-4 and TRBJ2-1, with unresolved D. The CDR3 is made up of 12 amino acids. V was trimmed by 7 bases and J by 6 bases, leaving 10 bases between them.